These 23 T cell receptor beta chains came from one sample sequenced in a study of T cell clones after liver transplantation. Alloreactive TCRbeta sequences came from sequencing proliferating CFSE-low cells in the MLR. Their antigens are not known. Profiled with immunoSEQ multiplex PCR; TCRdb holds only in-frame clones, not every one. The data hold about 2,200 clones, with roughly 31% observed a single time. The specimen sequenced was CD8+ T cells from cultured PBMCs. These receptors all stem from a human patient who received a liver transplant. Some T cells may have originated in the graft donor.

By frequency in the sample, this clone is medium-sized. The J gene is TRBJ2-1, the V gene TRBV9; 9 nucleotides match TRBD2. The CDR3 contains 16 residues. Trimming cost V 3 bases and J 9 bases; bases outside gene matches: 13. The V gene's germline CDR1 is SGDLS and CDR2 YYNGEE. The CDR3 DNA reads TGTGCCAGCAGCGATAGCGGGAGTCTTGGTTTGGGTGAGCAGTTCTTC. Amino acids: CASSDSGSLGLGEQFF.

The chain joins TRBV28 to TRBJ2-7; 7 bases are shared with TRBD2. The germline V gene has CDR1 MDHEN and CDR2 SYDVKM. The V segment lost 6 bases and the J segment 4 bases; nucleotides outside the gene matches: 6. The CDR3 contains 13 residues. The CDR3 coding sequence is TGTGCCAGCAGGGGGCGGGAGACATACGAGCAGTACTTC. Its translation is CASRGRETYEQYF.

The chain carries TRBV9 and TRBJ2-7, with D perhaps matching TRBD2 (6 bases). Germline V gene sequence: CDR1 SGDLS, CDR2 YYNGEE. V lost 0 bases, J lost 2 bases, and 18 bases lay in between. The CDR3 runs 17 residues. The CDR3 DNA sequence: TGTGCCAGCAGCGTAGGCACGGGACTGCGGAGCACCTACGAGCAGTACTTC. Its protein product is CASSVGTGLRSTYEQYF.

The chain carries TRBV28 and TRBJ2-7; D call uncertain. The V gene lost 4 bases and the J gene lost 2 bases, with 12 bases spanning the gap. Germline values: CDR1 MDHEN, CDR2 SYDVKM. CDR3 length: 14 amino acids. CDR3 coding DNA: TGTGCCAGCAGTTCCCCTTCGGCCCCCTACGAGCAGTACTTC. Encoded protein: CASSSPSAPYEQYF.

This clone is medium-sized within its sample. The V and J genes are TRBV5-1 and TRBJ2-7, with D maybe TRBD2 (6 bases). The CDR3 is 15 residues long. Germline V gene sequence: CDR1 SGHRS, CDR2 YFSETQ. The V end lost 4 bases, the J end lost 2 bases, and 16 bases lay between the germline ends. The CDR3 DNA reads TGCGCCAGCAGCACGGGGACTTGGGATACCTACGAGCAGTACTTC. The encoded protein is CASSTGTWDTYEQYF.

This clone was seen a handful of times. This chain uses TRBV30 with TRBJ2-5, with D uncertain. CDR1 is GTSNPN, CDR2 SVGIG, per germline (reference sequence). The germline V and J ends were trimmed by 2 bases and 4 bases, with 11 bases remaining between them. This CDR3 spans 13 amino acids. The CDR3 nucleotides read TGTGCCTGGAGTCCAGTTGGACCAGAGACCCAGTACTTC. Its protein product is CAWSPVGPETQYF.

This clone turned up a few times. The gene calls are TRBV10-2 and TRBJ1-3; possible D gene TRBD1, 6 bases. Germline loops: CDR1 WSHSY, CDR2 SAAADI. The ends were cut back, 5 bases at V and 0 bases at J, with 8 bases in the middle. This CDR3 region has 14 residues. The CDR3 protein is CASSSDSSGNTIYF. As DNA, the CDR3 is TGCGCCAGCAGTTCGGACAGCTCTGGAAACACCATATATTTT.

By sample share, this clone is medium-sized. This chain links TRBV15 with TRBJ1-3; unclear D gene. The CDR3 spans 14 residues. CDR1 and CDR2 from the germline V gene are LNHNV and YYDKDF (reference sequence). Trimming left V 3 bases short and J 2 bases short, with 8 bases between. The CDR3 coding sequence is TGTGCCACCAGCAGGGGCCCCCCTGGAAACACCATATATTTT. Its translation is CATSRGPPGNTIYF.

The rearrangement joins TRBV11-2 to TRBJ1-1; the D is unclear. Germline V gives CDR1 SGHAT, CDR2 FQNNGV. Trimming removed 3 bases at V and 0 bases at J, with 8 bases between. The CDR3 is 14 residues long. The CDR3 DNA reads as TGTGCCAGCAGCTTCTGGGCCATGAACACTGAAGCTTTCTTT. Residues: CASSFWAMNTEAFF.

V and J are TRBV7-8 and TRBJ2-2; D is unclear. V was trimmed by 3 bases and J by 6 bases, leaving 8 bases between them. The V gene's germline CDR1 is SGHVS and CDR2 FQNEAQ. CDR3 size: 13 residues. Written as DNA, the CDR3 is TGTGCCAGCAGCTTCGACATCTCCGGGGAGCTGTTTTTT. As protein: CASSFDISGELFF.

This clone turned up a few times. The genes are TRBV7-2 and TRBJ2-7; D gene ambiguous. Per the germline V gene, CDR1 is SGHTA and CDR2 is FQGNSA. V was trimmed by 1 base and J by 2 bases, leaving 6 bases between them. The CDR3 length is 13 residues. CDR3 in DNA: TGTGCCAGCAGCTTAGGAACAGCCTACGAGCAGTACTTC. Protein product: CASSLGTAYEQYF.

J is TRBJ2-6 and V is TRBV1. TRBV1 is listed as a pseudogene. The CDR3 is 18 amino acids. CDR3 in amino acids: CTSRGNGLCTKRANVLTF. In DNA form, the CDR3 reads TGCACCAGCAGAGGCAACGGTTTGTGCACAAAGCGGGCCAACGTCCTGACTTTC.

This clone has more than one count but fewer than ten. The chain couples TRBV19 to TRBJ2-3; TRBD2 matches at 7 bases. The CDR3 consists of 16 residues. V shed 3 bases and J 4 bases; nucleotides not matched to a gene: 10. Germline V CDR1 and CDR2: LNHDA, SQIVND (reference sequence). Here the CDR3 DNA reads TGTGCCAGTAGTATGATGAGGGAGGGGCTAGCAGATACGCAGTATTTT. Amino acid sequence: CASSMMREGLADTQYF.

The chain couples TRBV4-3 to TRBJ1-2, with 7 bases matching TRBD1. J gave up 4 bases and V 1 base, and 3 bases lay outside the gene matches. The CDR3 extends over 14 amino acids. From germline, CDR1 is LGHNA and CDR2 YSLEER. DNA for the CDR3: TGCGCCAGCAGCCAAGTTGGGACAGCCTATGGCTACACCTTC. Its protein product is CASSQVGTAYGYTF.

The chain links TRBV19 to TRBJ2-7; 9 bases are shared with TRBD1. Germline V CDR1 and CDR2: LNHDA, SQIVND (reference sequence). The CDR3 length is 14 residues. Losses at the gene ends were 3 bases for V and 3 bases for J; bases not matched to a gene: 3. The CDR3 spells CASSMTGGIYEQYF. CDR3 DNA sequence: TGTGCCAGTAGTATGACAGGGGGGATCTACGAGCAGTACTTC.

In its sample, this clone is medium-sized. The chain is built from TRBV7-6 and TRBJ1-2; no reliable D call. Trimming removed 1 base from V and 3 bases from J, with 15 bases in between. The CDR3 has 16 amino acids. From germline, CDR1 is SGHVS and CDR2 FNYEAQ. This CDR3 is CASSLEREGMDYGYTF. CDR3 DNA: TGTGCCAGCAGCTTAGAGAGGGAGGGAATGGACTATGGCTACACCTTC.

By its share, this clone is medium-sized. The rearrangement uses TRBV28 and TRBJ1-1; D is unresolved. With 1 base removed from V and 5 bases from J, the gap between germline ends came to 8 bases. The CDR3 contains 13 residues. The germline V gene encodes CDR1 MDHEN and CDR2 SYDVKM. CDR3 in DNA: TGTGCCAGCAGTTTATTAATGGGGACTGAAGCTTTCTTT. Its translation is CASSLLMGTEAFF.

The rearrangement links TRBV11-3 to TRBJ2-1; TRBD1 is a possible D gene (5 bases). Per the germline V gene, CDR1 is SGHNT and CDR2 is YENEEA. V lost 3 bases and J lost 6, with 18 bases in between. This CDR3 is built from 16 residues. The CDR3 nucleotides are TGTGCCAGCAGCTTCGGCGTGGGGCAGGGCGTCAATGAGCAGTTCTTC. It encodes CASSFGVGQGVNEQFF.

Sample share makes this clone medium-sized. The J gene is TRBJ2-3, the V gene TRBV9, with 8 bases fitting TRBD2. From germline, CDR1 is SGDLS and CDR2 YYNGEE. This CDR3 has 16 amino acids. V dropped 0 bases and J dropped 0; count of bases not matched to a gene: 3. CDR3 protein: CASSVVPSGSTDTQYF. CDR3 sequence (DNA): TGTGCCAGCAGCGTAGTCCCTAGCGGGAGCACAGATACGCAGTATTTT.

Relative to its sample, this clone is medium-sized. V and J are TRBV27 and TRBJ2-1; 8 bases line up with TRBD2. The V segment lost 1 base and the J segment 6 bases; nucleotides outside the gene matches: 5. The CDR3 covers 15 residues. The germline CDR1 and CDR2 sequences are MNHEY and SMNVEV (reference sequence). The DNA of the CDR3 is TGTGCCAGCAGTTTATTGGCGGGAGGTCTCAATGAGCAGTTCTTC. This encodes CASSLLAGGLNEQFF.

The CDR3 DNA follows: TGTGCCAGCAGTTTAGGGAGGGGTGGTGCTGAAGCTTTCTTT. Translation gives CASSLGRGGAEAFF. This chain links TRBV27 with TRBJ1-1; TRBD1 might be the D (5 bases). V lost 2 bases to trimming and J lost 6 bases, with 13 bases between them. The V gene's germline CDR1 is MNHEY and CDR2 SMNVEV (reference sequence). This CDR3 contains 14 residues.

This clone was observed a handful of times. V is TRBV10-2 and J is TRBJ2-7; 7 positions match TRBD1. Trimming took 8 bases from V and 2 from J; bases not matched to a gene: 6. The CDR3 loop spans 13 amino acids. The germline V gene encodes CDR1 WSHSY and CDR2 SAAADI. CDR3 DNA sequence: TGCGCCAGCTCCGGACAGGTCACCTACGAGCAGTACTTC. Residues: CASSGQVTYEQYF.

This clone was seen more than once but under ten times. The V gene is TRBV5-5, the J gene TRBJ1-2; a possible D gene is TRBD1 (5 bases). CDR1 SGHKS and CDR2 YYEKEE come from the germline V gene (reference sequence). CDR3 length equals 14 residues. The V gene lost 7 bases and the J gene lost 7 bases, with 20 bases spanning the gap. In DNA form, the CDR3 reads TGTGCCAGCGGCGCGGGGGAAGGGTTGGGTGGCTACACCTTC. Its protein product is CASGAGEGLGGYTF.